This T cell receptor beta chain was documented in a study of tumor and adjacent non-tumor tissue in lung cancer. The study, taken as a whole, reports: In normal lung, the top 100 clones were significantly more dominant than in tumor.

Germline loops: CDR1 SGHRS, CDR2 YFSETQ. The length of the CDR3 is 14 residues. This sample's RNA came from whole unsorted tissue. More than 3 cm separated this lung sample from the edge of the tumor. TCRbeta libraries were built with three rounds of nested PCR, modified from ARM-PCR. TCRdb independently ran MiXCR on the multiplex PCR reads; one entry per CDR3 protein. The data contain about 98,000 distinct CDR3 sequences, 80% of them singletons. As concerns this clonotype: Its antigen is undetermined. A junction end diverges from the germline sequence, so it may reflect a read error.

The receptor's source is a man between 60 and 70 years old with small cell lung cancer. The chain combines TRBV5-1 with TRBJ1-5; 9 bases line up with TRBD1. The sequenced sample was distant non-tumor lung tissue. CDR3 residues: CVSSPDRGDQPQHF. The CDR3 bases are TGCGTCAGCAGCCCCGACAGGGGGGATCAGCCCCAGCATTTT.